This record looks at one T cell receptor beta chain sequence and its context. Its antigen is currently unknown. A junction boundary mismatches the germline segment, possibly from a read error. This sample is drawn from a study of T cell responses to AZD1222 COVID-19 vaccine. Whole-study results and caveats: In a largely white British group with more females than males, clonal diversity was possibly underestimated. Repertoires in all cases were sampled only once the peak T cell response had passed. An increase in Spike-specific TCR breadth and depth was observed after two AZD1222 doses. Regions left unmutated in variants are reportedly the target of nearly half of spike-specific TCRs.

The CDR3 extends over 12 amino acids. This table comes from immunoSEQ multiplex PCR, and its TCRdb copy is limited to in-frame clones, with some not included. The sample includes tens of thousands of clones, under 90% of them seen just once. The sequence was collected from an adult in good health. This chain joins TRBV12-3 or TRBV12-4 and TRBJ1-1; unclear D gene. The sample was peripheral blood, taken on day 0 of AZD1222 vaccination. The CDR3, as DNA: TGTGCCAGCAGTGTAGGGTCGTCGCCCTGGGACTTT. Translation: CASSVGSSPWDF.